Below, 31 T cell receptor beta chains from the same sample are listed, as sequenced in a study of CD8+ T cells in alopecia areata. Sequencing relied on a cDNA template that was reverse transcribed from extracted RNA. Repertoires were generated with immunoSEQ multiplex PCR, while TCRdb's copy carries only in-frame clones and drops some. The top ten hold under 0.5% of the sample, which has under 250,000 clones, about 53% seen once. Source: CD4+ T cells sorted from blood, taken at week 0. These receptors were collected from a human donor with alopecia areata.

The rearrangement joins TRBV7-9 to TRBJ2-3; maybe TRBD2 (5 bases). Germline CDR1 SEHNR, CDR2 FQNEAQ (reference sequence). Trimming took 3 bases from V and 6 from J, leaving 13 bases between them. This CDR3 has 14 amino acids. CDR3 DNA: TGTGCCAGCAGCTTCCGACGGACTGGGGATACGCAGTATTTT. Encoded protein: CASSFRRTGDTQYF.

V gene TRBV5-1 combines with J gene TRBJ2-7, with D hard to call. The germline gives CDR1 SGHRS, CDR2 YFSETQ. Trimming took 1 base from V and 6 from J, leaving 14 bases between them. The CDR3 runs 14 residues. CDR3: CASSLQVRRGEQYF. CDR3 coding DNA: TGCGCCAGCAGCTTGCAGGTGAGACGAGGCGAGCAGTACTTC.

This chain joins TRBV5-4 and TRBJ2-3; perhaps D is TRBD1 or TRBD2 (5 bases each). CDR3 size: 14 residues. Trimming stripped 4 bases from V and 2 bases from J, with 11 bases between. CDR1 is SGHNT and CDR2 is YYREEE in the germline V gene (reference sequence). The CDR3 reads CASSPGGTTDTQYF. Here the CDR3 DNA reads TGTGCCAGCAGCCCGGGTGGGACCACAGATACGCAGTATTTT.

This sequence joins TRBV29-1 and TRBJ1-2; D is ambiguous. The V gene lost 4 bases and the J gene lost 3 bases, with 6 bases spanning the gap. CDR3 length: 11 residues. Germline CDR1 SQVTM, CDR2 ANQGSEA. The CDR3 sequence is CSVGSDYGYTF. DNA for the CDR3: TGCAGCGTTGGGTCCGACTATGGCTACACCTTC.

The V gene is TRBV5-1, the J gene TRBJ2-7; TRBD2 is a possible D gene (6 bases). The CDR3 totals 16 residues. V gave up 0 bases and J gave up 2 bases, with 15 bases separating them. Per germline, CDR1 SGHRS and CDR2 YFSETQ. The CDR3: CASSLAGGIGTYEQYF. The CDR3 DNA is TGCGCCAGCAGCTTGGCCGGGGGAATCGGAACCTACGAGCAGTACTTC.

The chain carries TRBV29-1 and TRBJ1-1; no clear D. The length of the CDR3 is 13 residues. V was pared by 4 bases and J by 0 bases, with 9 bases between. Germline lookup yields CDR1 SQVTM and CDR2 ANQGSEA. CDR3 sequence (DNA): TGCAGCGTTGTTAGGAAGTTGAACACTGAAGCTTTCTTT. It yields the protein CSVVRKLNTEAFF.

The CDR3 protein is CASSQGEGPRDTEAFF. DNA for the CDR3: TGTGCCAGCAGCCAAGGTGAGGGACCAAGGGACACTGAAGCTTTCTTT. The chain recombines TRBV4-2 with TRBJ1-1, with a weak D call TRBD1 (5 bases). Trimming cost V 1 base and J 3 bases, with 15 bases left between them. The CDR3 contains 16 residues. CDR1 LGHNA and CDR2 YNFKEQ come from the germline V gene.

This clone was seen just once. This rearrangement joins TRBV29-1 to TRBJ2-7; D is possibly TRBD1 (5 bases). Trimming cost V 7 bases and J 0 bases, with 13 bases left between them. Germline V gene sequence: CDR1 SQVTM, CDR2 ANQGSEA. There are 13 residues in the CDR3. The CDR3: CSGKRGNSYEQYF. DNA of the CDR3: TGCAGCGGCAAAAGGGGTAACTCCTACGAGCAGTACTTC.

DNA of the CDR3: TGCAGCTTGACAGGGATGAACACTGAAGCTTTCTTT. Amino acids: CSLTGMNTEAFF. The J gene is TRBJ1-1, the V gene TRBV29-1; 7 nucleotides match TRBD1. The CDR3 consists of 12 residues. After removal of 8 bases from V and 0 bases from J, the junction contained 3 bases not matched to a gene. The germline gives CDR1 SQVTM, CDR2 ANQGSEA.

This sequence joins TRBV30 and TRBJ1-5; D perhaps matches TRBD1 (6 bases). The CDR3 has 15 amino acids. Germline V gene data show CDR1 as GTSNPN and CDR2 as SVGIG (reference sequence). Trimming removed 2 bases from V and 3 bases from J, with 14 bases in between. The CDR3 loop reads CAWSPTQGHNQPQHF. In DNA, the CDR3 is TGTGCCTGGAGTCCCACCCAGGGACACAATCAGCCCCAGCATTTT.

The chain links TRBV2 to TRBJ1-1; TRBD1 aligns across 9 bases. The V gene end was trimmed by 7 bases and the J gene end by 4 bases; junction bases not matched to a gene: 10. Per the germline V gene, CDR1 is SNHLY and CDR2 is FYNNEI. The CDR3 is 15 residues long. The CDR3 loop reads CASKSRDRASTEAFF. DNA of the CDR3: TGTGCCAGCAAGAGTCGGGACAGGGCGAGCACTGAAGCTTTCTTT. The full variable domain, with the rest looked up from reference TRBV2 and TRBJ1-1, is EPEVTQTPSHQVTQMGQEVILRCVPISNHLYFYWYRQILGQKVEFLVSFYNNEISEKSEIFDDQFSVERPDGSNFTLKIRSTKLEDSAMYFCASKSRDRASTEAFFGQGTRLTVV.

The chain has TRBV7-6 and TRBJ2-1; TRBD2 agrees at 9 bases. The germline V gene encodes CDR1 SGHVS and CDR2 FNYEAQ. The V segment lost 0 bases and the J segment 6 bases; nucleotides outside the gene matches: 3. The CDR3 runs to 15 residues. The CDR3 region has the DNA TGTGCCAGCAGCTTAGCTAGCGGGAGAGGCAATGAGCAGTTCTTC. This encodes CASSLASGRGNEQFF.

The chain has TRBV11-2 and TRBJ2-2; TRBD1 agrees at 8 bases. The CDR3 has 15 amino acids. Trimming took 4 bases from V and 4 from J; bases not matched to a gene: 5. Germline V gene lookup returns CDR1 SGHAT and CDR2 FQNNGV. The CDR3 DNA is TGTGCCAGCAGCTCCCGGACAGGGTTCACCGGGGAGCTGTTTTTT. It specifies CASSSRTGFTGELFF.

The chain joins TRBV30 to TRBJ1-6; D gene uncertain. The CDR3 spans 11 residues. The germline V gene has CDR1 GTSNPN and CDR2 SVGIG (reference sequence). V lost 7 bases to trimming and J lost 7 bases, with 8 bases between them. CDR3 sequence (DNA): TGTGCCTCGGGGAGCAATTCACCCCTCCACTTT. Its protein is CASGSNSPLHF.

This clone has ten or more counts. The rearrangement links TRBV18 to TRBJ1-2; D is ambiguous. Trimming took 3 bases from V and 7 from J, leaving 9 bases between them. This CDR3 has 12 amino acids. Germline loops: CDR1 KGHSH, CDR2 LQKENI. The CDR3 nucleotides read TGTGCCAGCTCACCGGGAAGGGCTGGCTACACCTTC. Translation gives CASSPGRAGYTF.

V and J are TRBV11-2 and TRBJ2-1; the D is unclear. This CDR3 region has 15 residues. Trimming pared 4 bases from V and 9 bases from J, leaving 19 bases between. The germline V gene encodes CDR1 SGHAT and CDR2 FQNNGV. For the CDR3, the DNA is TGTGCCAGCAGCTCGACCACGGGCCAGGCGGCTGAGCAGTTCTTC. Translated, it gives CASSSTTGQAAEQFF.

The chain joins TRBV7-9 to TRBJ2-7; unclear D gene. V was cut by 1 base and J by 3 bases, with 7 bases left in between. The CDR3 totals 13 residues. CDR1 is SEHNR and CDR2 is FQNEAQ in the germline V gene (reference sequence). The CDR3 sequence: CASSLEAIYEQYF. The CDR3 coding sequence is TGTGCCAGCAGCTTAGAGGCCATCTACGAGCAGTACTTC.

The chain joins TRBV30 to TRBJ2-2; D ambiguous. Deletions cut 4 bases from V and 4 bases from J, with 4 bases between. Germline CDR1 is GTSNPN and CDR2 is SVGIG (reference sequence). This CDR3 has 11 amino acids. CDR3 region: CAWTITGELFF. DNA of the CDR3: TGTGCCTGGACCATCACCGGGGAGCTGTTTTTT.

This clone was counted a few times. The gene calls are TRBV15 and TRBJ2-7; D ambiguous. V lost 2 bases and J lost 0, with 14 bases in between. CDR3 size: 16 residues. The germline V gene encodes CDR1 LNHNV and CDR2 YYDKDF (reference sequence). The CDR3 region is CATSRQRPGNSYEQYF. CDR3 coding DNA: TGTGCCACCAGCAGACAAAGACCCGGAAACTCCTACGAGCAGTACTTC.

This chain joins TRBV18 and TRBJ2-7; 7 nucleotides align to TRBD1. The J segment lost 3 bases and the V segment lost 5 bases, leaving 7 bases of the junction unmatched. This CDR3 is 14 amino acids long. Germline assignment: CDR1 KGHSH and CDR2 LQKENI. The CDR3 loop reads CASSRPGQNYEQYF. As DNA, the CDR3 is TGTGCCAGCTCAAGACCGGGACAGAACTACGAGCAGTACTTC. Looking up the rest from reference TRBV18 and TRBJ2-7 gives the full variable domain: NAGVMQNPRHLVRRRGQEARLRCSPMKGHSHVYWYRQLPEEGLKFMVYLQKENIIDESGMPKERFSAEFPKEGPSILRIQQVVRGDSAAYFCASSRPGQNYEQYFGPGTRLTVT.

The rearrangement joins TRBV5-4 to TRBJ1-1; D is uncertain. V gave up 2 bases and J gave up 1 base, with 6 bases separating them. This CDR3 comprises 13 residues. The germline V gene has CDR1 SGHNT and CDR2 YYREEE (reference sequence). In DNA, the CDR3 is TGTGCCAGCAGCTTCATGGAGAACACTGAAGCTTTCTTT. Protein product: CASSFMENTEAFF.

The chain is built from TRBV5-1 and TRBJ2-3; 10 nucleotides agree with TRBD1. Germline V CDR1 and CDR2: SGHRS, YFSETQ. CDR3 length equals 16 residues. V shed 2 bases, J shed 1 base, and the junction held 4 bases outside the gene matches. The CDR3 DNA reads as TGCGCCAGCAGCTTAACGACAGGGGGCGGCACAGATACGCAGTATTTT. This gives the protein CASSLTTGGGTDTQYF.

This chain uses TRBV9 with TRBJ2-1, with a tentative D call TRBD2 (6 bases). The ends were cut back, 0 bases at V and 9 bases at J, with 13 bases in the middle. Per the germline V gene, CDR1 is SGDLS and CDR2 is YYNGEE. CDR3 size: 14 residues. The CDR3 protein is CASSVGTTPLEQFF. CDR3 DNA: TGTGCCAGCAGCGTAGGGACTACACCGCTTGAGCAGTTCTTC.

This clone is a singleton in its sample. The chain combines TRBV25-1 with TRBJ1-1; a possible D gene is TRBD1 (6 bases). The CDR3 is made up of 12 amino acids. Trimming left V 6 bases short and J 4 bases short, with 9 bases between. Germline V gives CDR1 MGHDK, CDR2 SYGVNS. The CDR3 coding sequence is TGTGCCAGCAGAGGGGGTAGCACTGAAGCTTTCTTT. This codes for CASRGGSTEAFF.

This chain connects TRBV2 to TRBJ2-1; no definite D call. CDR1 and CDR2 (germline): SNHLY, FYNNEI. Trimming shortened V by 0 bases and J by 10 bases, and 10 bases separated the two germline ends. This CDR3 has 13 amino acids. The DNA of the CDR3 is TGTGCCAGCAGTGAAGCCTATTCGTGGGAGCAGTTCTTC. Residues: CASSEAYSWEQFF.

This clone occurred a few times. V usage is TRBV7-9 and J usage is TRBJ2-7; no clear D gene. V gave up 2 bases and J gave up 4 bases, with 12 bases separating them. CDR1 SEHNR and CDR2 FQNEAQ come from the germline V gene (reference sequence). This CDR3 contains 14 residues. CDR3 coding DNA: TGTGCCAGCAGCTTAAACAGAGAAGGGTACGAGCAGTACTTC. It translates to CASSLNREGYEQYF.

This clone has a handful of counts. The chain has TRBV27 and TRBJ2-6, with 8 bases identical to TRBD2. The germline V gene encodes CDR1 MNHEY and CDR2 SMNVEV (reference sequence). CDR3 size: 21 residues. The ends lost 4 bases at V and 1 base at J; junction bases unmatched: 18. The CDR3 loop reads CASSSPPGRGFLRSGANVLTF. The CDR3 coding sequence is TGTGCCAGCAGTTCCCCACCCGGGAGGGGGTTCCTTCGTTCTGGGGCCAACGTCCTGACTTTC.

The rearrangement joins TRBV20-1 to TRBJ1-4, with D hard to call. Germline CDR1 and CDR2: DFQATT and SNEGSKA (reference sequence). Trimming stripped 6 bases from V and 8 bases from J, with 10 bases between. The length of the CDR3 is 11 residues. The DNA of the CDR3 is TGCAGTGCAAGGGTTGACGAAAAACTGTTTTTT. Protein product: CSARVDEKLFF.

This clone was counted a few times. CDR3 protein: CASSLNGDEQFF. CDR3 DNA sequence: TGTGCCAGCAGCTTAAATGGCGATGAGCAGTTCTTC. V usage is TRBV7-3 and J usage is TRBJ2-1; no firm D call. The length of the CDR3 is 12 residues. The V gene lost 1 base and the J gene lost 8 bases, with 6 bases spanning the gap. Looked up from germline, CDR1 is SGHTA and CDR2 is FQGTGA.

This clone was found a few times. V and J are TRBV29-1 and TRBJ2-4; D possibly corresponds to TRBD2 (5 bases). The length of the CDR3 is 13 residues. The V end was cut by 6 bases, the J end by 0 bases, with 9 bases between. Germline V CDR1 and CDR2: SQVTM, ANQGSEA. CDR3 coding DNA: TGCAGCGTCCTAGGACTAGCCAAAAACATTCAGTACTTC. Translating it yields CSVLGLAKNIQYF.

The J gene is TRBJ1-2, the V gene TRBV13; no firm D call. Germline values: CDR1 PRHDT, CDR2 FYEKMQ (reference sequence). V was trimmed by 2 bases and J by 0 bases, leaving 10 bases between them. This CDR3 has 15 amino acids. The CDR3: CASSLYQVANYGYTF. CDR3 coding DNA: TGTGCCAGCAGCTTATACCAAGTAGCTAACTATGGCTACACCTTC.